This T cell receptor (beta chain) was captured by sequencing in a study of blood T cell repertoires in COVID-19. The wider study: Some COVID-19 samples were acute and others convalescent; all came from the United States, Italy and Spain. PBMCs, B-cell-depleted T cells, or T cells were the source of the cDNA or gDNA that made up the material.

As originally analysed: Reference gene primer amplification gave estimated nucleated cell counts. Profiling relied on immunoSEQ multiplex PCR, and the TCRdb table lists in-frame clones only, not all of them. The D gene and trimming were derived from the DNA, and the V and J assignments and clone size from that table. This sample has 63,000 or so clones; around four fifths occur once, and the top ten carry roughly an eighth. This clone came up once. The CDR3 covers 17 residues. Trimming at V came to 3 bases and at J to 2 bases, leaving 9 bases not matched to a gene. CDR1 SGHVS and CDR2 FQNEAQ come from the germline V gene.

The clonotype originates from a human donor in a cohort sampled during active COVID-19. The chain carries TRBV7-8 and TRBJ1-3, with 8 bases matching TRBD1. Source material: peripheral blood. The CDR3 DNA sequence: TGTGCCAGCAGCTTCAACCTAAGGACAGGGCCTGGAAACACCATATATTTT. It translates to CASSFNLRTGPGNTIYF.